The 29 T cell receptor beta chains below all came from one sample that was sequenced in a study of radiotherapy plus CTLA-4 blockade in lung cancer. Sequencing used immunoSEQ multiplex PCR; TCRdb keeps in-frame clones, though not all of them. The top ten hold roughly 2.4% of the sample, which has 45,000 to 60,000 clones, 77% seen once. Sample: peripheral blood, taken from a patient treated with radiotherapy plus ipilimumab. The receptor source for this set is a human donor with non-small cell lung cancer whose response to radiotherapy plus ipilimumab could not be evaluated.

The V call is TRBV30, the J call TRBJ2-5; D gene ambiguous. This CDR3 spans 13 amino acids. Germline CDR1 and CDR2: GTSNPN and SVGIG (reference sequence). Trimming shortened V by 0 bases and J by 1 base, and 6 bases separated the two germline ends. Here the CDR3 reads CAWSVLFQETQYF. DNA for the CDR3: TGTGCCTGGAGTGTGCTATTCCAAGAGACCCAGTACTTC.

The V gene is TRBV6-5, the J gene TRBJ1-1; weak D call: TRBD1 (6 bases). The germline CDR1 and CDR2 sequences are MNHEY and SVGAGI. CDR3 length: 13 residues. Trimming shortened V by 2 bases and J by 5 bases, and 9 bases separated the two germline ends. The CDR3 DNA reads TGTGCCAGCAGTTACGGCAGGGGTACTGAAGCTTTCTTT. Translated, it gives CASSYGRGTEAFF.

This clone has only a few counts. The J gene is TRBJ2-2, the V gene TRBV28, with D perhaps matching TRBD1 (6 bases). The CDR3 sequence is 15 residues long. The V gene's germline CDR1 is MDHEN and CDR2 SYDVKM. Trimming left V 4 bases short and J 7 bases short, with 16 bases between. The CDR3 nucleotides are TGTGCCAGCAGTTCCGAGGCGAGGGGGATCGGGGAGCTGTTTTTT. Translating it yields CASSSEARGIGELFF. The whole variable domain, filled in from reference TRBV28 and TRBJ2-2, reads DVKVTQSSRYLVKRTGEKVFLECVQDMDHENMFWYRQDPGLGLRLIYFSYDVKMKEKGDIPEGYSVSREKKERFSLILESASTNQTSMYLCASSSEARGIGELFFGEGSRLTVL.

This rearrangement joins TRBV2 to TRBJ1-2; 9 bases fit TRBD1. The ends lost 8 bases at V and 7 bases at J; junction bases unmatched: 14. CDR3 size: 15 residues. The V gene's germline CDR1 is SNHLY and CDR2 FYNNEI. The CDR3 bases are TGTGCCAGCCTTACCGTGCACAGGGGGCGTTTTGGCTACACCTTC. Translation: CASLTVHRGRFGYTF. The variable domain in full, completed from reference TRBV2 and TRBJ1-2, reads EPEVTQTPSHQVTQMGQEVILRCVPISNHLYFYWYRQILGQKVEFLVSFYNNEISEKSEIFDDQFSVERPDGSNFTLKIRSTKLEDSAMYFCASLTVHRGRFGYTFGSGTRLTVV.

CDR3 protein: CASSQYLAGQETQYF. The DNA of the CDR3 is TGTGCCAGCAGCCAATACCTAGCGGGGCAAGAGACCCAGTACTTC. V gene TRBV4-2 combines with J gene TRBJ2-5; 9 bases map to TRBD2. This CDR3 has 15 residues. V lost 2 bases to trimming and J lost 2 bases; unmatched junction nucleotides: 3. The V gene's germline CDR1 is LGHNA and CDR2 YNFKEQ.

This chain uses TRBV1 with TRBJ2-7; no check of the table's D call, TRBD2, against the DNA was made. TRBV1 is an annotated pseudogene. The CDR3 is 15 residues long. The CDR3 DNA reads as TGCACCAGCAGCCCGGGCGGGAGGGCCGTCTACGAGCAGTACTTC. This translates into CTSSPGGRAVYEQYF.

The chain recombines TRBV6-4 with TRBJ2-6; D may be TRBD1 (6 bases). Deletions cut 8 bases from V and 12 bases from J, with 14 bases between. Germline assignment: CDR1 MRHNA and CDR2 SNTAGT. The CDR3 is 12 residues long. CDR3 DNA sequence: TGTGCCAGCGCCGACAGGTTAAGCGTCCTGACTTTC. This sequence encodes CASADRLSVLTF.

This clone was found a few times. The chain joins TRBV5-8 to TRBJ2-7, with TRBD2 matching over 9 bases. V shed 0 bases, J shed 3 bases, and the junction held 13 bases outside the gene matches. Germline V CDR1 and CDR2: SGHTS, YDEGEE. This CDR3 has 18 residues. In DNA, the CDR3 is TGTGCCAGCAGCTTGGCCGGTGCTAGCGGGGCATGGATCTACGAGCAGTACTTC. Its protein is CASSLAGASGAWIYEQYF.

The CDR3 is CASRDGQGGVSYEQYF. The CDR3 bases are TGCGCCAGCAGGGACGGACAGGGGGGTGTATCCTACGAGCAGTACTTC. The chain is built from TRBV5-1 and TRBJ2-7; 10 nucleotides match TRBD1. Germline CDR1 SGHRS, CDR2 YFSETQ. V gave up 5 bases and J gave up 1 base; unmatched junction bases: 9. The CDR3 covers 16 residues.

The chain links TRBV30 to TRBJ2-7; D gene ambiguous. CDR1 and CDR2 from the germline V gene are GTSNPN and SVGIG (reference sequence). The CDR3 contains 14 residues. The ends were cut back, 0 bases at V and 5 bases at J, with 14 bases in the middle. The CDR3 DNA reads TGTGCCTGGAGTGTAATCCCCCTGAGAGACGAGCAGTACTTC. This gives the protein CAWSVIPLRDEQYF.

The chain has TRBV2 and TRBJ2-5; 7 bases map to TRBD1. With the DNA end fitting TRBJ2-7 better, the J assignment may be wrong. In germline, CDR1 is SNHLY, CDR2 FYNNEI. The CDR3 is 14 amino acids. The CDR3 loop is CASFRGQQTYEQYF. Written as DNA, the CDR3 is TGTGCCAGCTTCAGGGGACAGCAGACCTACGAGCAGTACTTC.

The chain uses TRBV7-3 and TRBJ1-1, with D uncertain. V was cut by 5 bases and J by 6 bases, with 10 bases left in between. CDR3 size: 12 residues. Germline CDR1 is SGHTA and CDR2 is FQGTGA. As DNA, the CDR3 is TGTGCCAGCAGCCCGGGCGGGGCTGAAGCTTTCTTT. Translating it yields CASSPGGAEAFF. The full variable domain, with the rest looked up from reference TRBV7-3 and TRBJ1-1, is GAGVSQTPSNKVTEKGKYVELRCDPISGHTALYWYRQSLGQGPEFLIYFQGTGAADDSGLPNDRFFAVRPEGSVSTLKIQRTERGDSAVYLCASSPGGAEAFFGQGTRLTVV.

The table lists this clone with a few counts. This chain joins TRBV6-6 and TRBJ1-5, with D possibly TRBD1 on 6 matching bases. The CDR3 covers 14 residues. Germline V gene sequence: CDR1 MNHNY, CDR2 SVGAGI (reference sequence). V was cut by 5 bases and J by 1 base, with 9 bases left in between. The DNA of the CDR3 is TGTGCCAGCAGTGACAGGCTAAGCAATCAGCCCCAGCATTTT. Its translation: CASSDRLSNQPQHF.

The V gene is TRBV7-2, the J gene TRBJ2-1, with 8 bases identical to TRBD2. The germline gives CDR1 SGHTA, CDR2 FQGNSA. This CDR3 region has 15 residues. Trimming removed 5 bases from V and 0 bases from J; junction bases left unmatched: 3. The CDR3 nucleotides are TGTGCCAGCAGCCTCGGGAGGGCCTCCTACAATGAGCAGTTCTTC. Translation: CASSLGRASYNEQFF.

The chain is built from TRBV11-2 and TRBJ2-6; weak D call: TRBD2 (7 bases). The germline V gene encodes CDR1 SGHAT and CDR2 FQNNGV. V dropped 5 bases and J dropped 4 bases, with 12 bases sitting between them. CDR3 size: 15 residues. CDR3 in DNA: TGTGCCAGCAGCCCCGCGGGGGCCGGGGCCAACGTCCTGACTTTC. Amino acids: CASSPAGAGANVLTF.

Of note for this clone: The sample has other DNA sequences that encode this CDR3 too. The chain carries TRBV30 and TRBJ1-5, with D maybe TRBD1 (6 bases). The length of the CDR3 is 13 residues. From germline, CDR1 is GTSNPN and CDR2 SVGIG (reference sequence). V shed 1 base and J shed 6 bases, with 10 bases lying between them. Written as DNA, the CDR3 is TGTGCCTGGAGTGGGGGAGGGGGTCAGCCCCAGCATTTT. Amino acids: CAWSGGGGQPQHF.

The chain uses TRBV11-1 and TRBJ2-2, with 9 nucleotides matching TRBD1. The CDR3 runs 14 residues. CDR1 and CDR2 (germline): SGHAT, FQDESV (reference sequence). Trimming at V came to 4 bases and at J to 6 bases, leaving 3 bases not matched to a gene. CDR3 sequence: CASSSRTGAGELFF. CDR3 nucleotide sequence: TGTGCCAGCAGCTCGCGGACAGGGGCCGGGGAGCTGTTTTTT.

In its sample, this clone was seen a few times. The J gene is TRBJ1-5, the V gene TRBV28; D is unresolved. Germline CDR1 MDHEN, CDR2 SYDVKM. Trimming left V 3 bases short and J 1 base short, with 10 bases between. The CDR3 covers 15 residues. The DNA of the CDR3 is TGTGCCAGCAGTTTTCTTGGAGGGAGCAATCAGCCCCAGCATTTT. Its translation is CASSFLGGSNQPQHF.

This clone was seen a handful of times. This rearrangement joins TRBV27 to TRBJ2-7; 7 bases are shared with TRBD1. The CDR3 runs 13 residues. The junction had 2 bases not matched to a gene; V was cut back by 6 bases and J by 0 bases. The germline V gene encodes CDR1 MNHEY and CDR2 SMNVEV (reference sequence). The CDR3 nucleotides are TGTGCCAGCAGGACAGGGAGCTCCTACGAGCAGTACTTC. Translation: CASRTGSSYEQYF.

The gene calls are TRBV5-4 and TRBJ2-5, with 13 bases matching TRBD2. CDR1 is SGHNT and CDR2 is YYREEE in the germline V gene (reference sequence). The CDR3 spans 15 residues. V lost 4 bases to trimming and J lost 4 bases; unmatched junction nucleotides: 4. Here the CDR3 reads CASSRLAGGGETQYF. The CDR3 region has the DNA TGTGCCAGCAGCCGACTAGCGGGGGGTGGAGAGACCCAGTACTTC.

The chain joins TRBV2 to TRBJ2-4, with D perhaps TRBD2 (5 bases). CDR1 and CDR2 (germline): SNHLY, FYNNEI. The V gene lost 3 bases and the J gene lost 2 bases, with 17 bases spanning the gap. This CDR3 has 17 amino acids. The CDR3 loop is CASSDGLATGTKNIQYF. The CDR3, as DNA: TGTGCCAGCAGTGATGGGTTGGCAACCGGGACCAAAAACATTCAGTACTTC.

The chain is built from TRBV5-1 and TRBJ2-1; 9 bases line up with TRBD1. V shed 5 bases, J shed 8 bases, and the junction held 8 bases outside the gene matches. CDR3 length: 14 residues. Germline loops: CDR1 SGHRS, CDR2 YFSETQ. The CDR3 is CASSLRQGDDEQFF. DNA of the CDR3: TGCGCCAGCAGTCTTCGACAGGGGGACGATGAGCAGTTCTTC.

The chain employs TRBV25-1 and TRBJ1-2; no definite D call. This CDR3 is 13 amino acids long. Trimming shortened V by 3 bases and J by 3 bases, and 8 bases separated the two germline ends. The germline CDR1 and CDR2 sequences are MGHDK and SYGVNS. This CDR3 reads CASSEGRDYGYTF. In DNA form, the CDR3 reads TGTGCCAGCAGTGAGGGGAGGGACTATGGCTACACCTTC.

The chain uses TRBV6-1 and TRBJ1-2, with 11 bases matching TRBD1. The CDR3 extends over 14 amino acids. CDR1 and CDR2 from the germline V gene are MNHNS and SASEGT. Trimming took 7 bases from V and 5 from J; bases not matched to a gene: 6. The CDR3 is CASTPGQGVYGYTF. In DNA form, the CDR3 reads TGTGCCAGCACTCCGGGACAGGGGGTTTATGGCTACACCTTC.

The chain links TRBV7-9 to TRBJ1-1, with TRBD1 identical over 7 bases. This CDR3 has 14 amino acids. V trimming: 2 bases; J trimming: 4 bases; junction bases outside the gene matches: 4. Germline V lookup: CDR1 SEHNR, CDR2 FQNEAQ (reference sequence). In DNA form, the CDR3 reads TGTGCCAGCAGCTTAAAGGGGGCGACCACTGAAGCTTTCTTT. Protein sequence: CASSLKGATTEAFF.

The chain employs TRBV9 and TRBJ2-3, with 7 bases lining up with TRBD1. The V gene end was trimmed by 5 bases and the J gene end by 3 bases; junction bases not matched to a gene: 9. The CDR3 contains 15 residues. Germline CDR1 SGDLS, CDR2 YYNGEE. CDR3 bases: TGTGCCAGCAGGTCAGGGGGAAGACAGACAGATACGCAGTATTTT. It translates to CASRSGGRQTDTQYF.

The V call is TRBV27, the J call TRBJ2-1, with a weak D call TRBD2 (6 bases). In germline, CDR1 is MNHEY, CDR2 SMNVEV (reference sequence). With 2 bases removed from V and 0 bases from J, the gap between germline ends came to 11 bases. The CDR3 totals 16 residues. The CDR3 DNA sequence: TGTGCCAGCAGTTTAAGCGGGTCGAGCTCCTACAATGAGCAGTTCTTC. It specifies CASSLSGSSSYNEQFF.

V is TRBV15 and J is TRBJ1-1, with unresolved D. Germline assignment: CDR1 LNHNV and CDR2 YYDKDF (reference sequence). Trimming shortened V by 5 bases and J by 3 bases, and 13 bases separated the two germline ends. The CDR3 length is 14 residues. The CDR3 DNA is TGTGCCACCAGCTATCTCTACGGAGACACTGAAGCTTTCTTT. Its translation: CATSYLYGDTEAFF.

This clone has just a few counts. V and J are TRBV28 and TRBJ2-7; possible D gene TRBD2, 6 bases. The V gene lost 6 bases and the J gene lost 2 bases, with 20 bases spanning the gap. The CDR3 extends over 16 amino acids. Germline loops: CDR1 MDHEN, CDR2 SYDVKM. The CDR3 bases are TGTGCCAGCAGCCCTACTACAGGACTAAACCCCTACGAGCAGTACTTC. This translates into CASSPTTGLNPYEQYF.